The 7 T cell receptor beta chains presented below share a single source sample, sequenced in a study of T cell repertoires in cytomegalovirus infection. MiXCR, applied by TCRdb to the reads, yields one record per CDR3 protein. The table shows tens of thousands of distinct CDR3 sequences, with around 49% occurring only once. Their cognate antigens are unknown. The sequencing used CD8+ T cells from cultured PBMCs, collected from culture after CMV antigen stimulation. The receptors originated from a human donor in good health (CMV status not recorded). Some clones in this sample may be carry-over from other donors' samples.

CDR3 protein: CASSFAKGAQETQYF. In DNA, the CDR3 is TGTGCCAGCAGCTTCGCTAAGGGGGCCCAAGAGACCCAGTACTTC. V and J are TRBV7-9 and TRBJ2-5, with 7 positions matching TRBD1. The CDR3 contains 15 residues. Germline lookup yields CDR1 SEHNR and CDR2 FQNEAQ (reference sequence). J lost 1 base, V lost 3 bases, and 5 bases had no gene match.

V gene TRBV2 combines with J gene TRBJ2-6; TRBD1 agrees at 11 bases. J gave up 11 bases and V 2 bases, and 2 bases lay outside the gene matches. Germline V lookup: CDR1 SNHLY, CDR2 FYNNEI. The CDR3 runs to 14 residues. In DNA form, the CDR3 reads TGTGCCAGCAGTGAAAGGACAGGGGGCTACGTCCTGACTTTC. It specifies CASSERTGGYVLTF. Combining the CDR3 with reference TRBV2 and TRBJ2-6 gives the whole variable domain EPEVTQTPSHQVTQMGQEVILRCVPISNHLYFYWYRQILGQKVEFLVSFYNNEISEKSEIFDDQFSVERPDGSNFTLKIRSTKLEDSAMYFCASSERTGGYVLTFGAGSRLTVL.

This clonotype was seen a handful of times. V and J are TRBV27 and TRBJ2-6, with unresolved D. The germline V gene encodes CDR1 MNHEY and CDR2 SMNVEV (reference sequence). The CDR3 totals 12 residues. V dropped 8 bases and J dropped 2 bases, with 4 bases sitting between them. The CDR3 loop is CASGTGANVLTF. The DNA for the CDR3 is TGTGCCAGCGGTACTGGGGCCAACGTCCTGACTTTC.

The chain employs TRBV4-1 and TRBJ1-2; 9 nucleotides align to TRBD1. Losses at the gene ends were 2 bases for V and 4 bases for J; bases not matched to a gene: 2. This CDR3 is built from 14 residues. The germline V gene has CDR1 MGHRA and CDR2 YSYEKL. The CDR3 sequence: CASSQTGGTYGYTF. The CDR3 coding sequence is TGCGCCAGCAGCCAAACAGGGGGCACCTATGGCTACACCTTC.

This clonotype was counted only a few times. V is TRBV7-6 and J is TRBJ2-6; D is uncertain. Per the germline V gene, CDR1 is SGHVS and CDR2 is FNYEAQ. The CDR3 has 18 residues. V was shortened by 2 bases and J by 0 bases, with 14 bases between the two germline ends. In nucleotides, the CDR3 is TGTGCCAGCAGCTTAAACCCAGGTTCCCACTCTGGGGCCAACGTCCTGACTTTC. Its translation: CASSLNPGSHSGANVLTF.

The rearrangement joins TRBV29-1 to TRBJ2-7; 8 bases agree with TRBD1. The V gene's germline CDR1 is SQVTM and CDR2 ANQGSEA. The CDR3 runs 14 residues. Germline trimming cut 6 bases from V and 6 bases from J; bases unmatched to any gene: 13. This chain's CDR3 is CSVVRTGSTGEQYF. Written as DNA, the CDR3 is TGCAGCGTGGTACGGACAGGGAGCACGGGCGAGCAGTACTTC.

The rearrangement links TRBV4-2 to TRBJ2-5; possible D gene TRBD2, 6 bases. The V and J ends lost 0 bases and 4 bases respectively, with 9 bases between them. Germline V gene sequence: CDR1 LGHNA, CDR2 YNFKEQ. This CDR3 spans 14 amino acids. CDR3 region: CASSQEFGRETQYF. The CDR3, as DNA: TGTGCCAGCAGCCAAGAATTCGGGAGAGAGACCCAGTACTTC.